Below, one TCR beta chain is given with its context. Its specificity is unknown. V lost 2 bases and J 5 bases, leaving 9 bases between the germline ends. Germline CDR1 and CDR2: MNHEY and SVGAGI. CDR3 length equals 14 residues. The donors comprised healthy bone marrow donors. The source of the sample is a study of cytomegalovirus exposure and HLA in healthy donors. Overall study findings and caveats: Upon later analysis, HLA-associated TCR beta chains proved more clonally expanded than other, equally common chains. Certain indistinguishable V segments, among them TRBV6-2 and TRBV6-3, were excluded. Most CMV-associated TCR beta chains appeared HLA-restricted in a later analysis.

A multiplex PCR was run with 60 Vbeta primers and 13 Jbeta primers. Here immunoSEQ multiplex PCR was the method, and the copy in TCRdb shows in-frame clones only, minus some. This sample has fewer than 130,000 clones, with around three quarters found just once. The chain links TRBV6-5 to TRBJ2-2, with D tentatively TRBD1 (6 bases). This sequence originates from a female donor in good health and CMV-seropositive. Material for sequencing was PBMCs. The CDR3 bases are TGTGCCAGCAGTTACCAACAGGGAACCGGGGAGCTGTTTTTT. Protein product: CASSYQQGTGELFF.